This section outlines one T cell receptor (beta chain) sequence together with its context. Antigen: not known. With 2 bases removed from V and 4 bases from J, the gap between germline ends came to 8 bases. The CDR3 is made up of 13 amino acids. CDR1 and CDR2 from the germline V gene are SGHNT and YYREEE (reference sequence). These data are taken from a study of cytomegalovirus exposure and HLA in healthy donors. About the study: Earlier results showed approximately 110 million unique TCR beta sequences derived from some 190 million T cells.

13 Jbeta primers and 60 Vbeta primers were used for the PCR. TCRdb's table, derived via immunoSEQ multiplex PCR, lists solely in-frame clones and lacks some. Of about 140,000 clones listed, over 80% were seen once; the top ten hold about 1.2%. Findings and caveats of the study: Later on, an analysis tied under 20,000 TCR beta sequences to HLA alleles at 0.05 false discovery rate. The dataset shows that most TCR sequences were rare, while some public TCRs occurred in many donors. Across all donors, roughly uniform sequencing depth was an assumption of the presence/absence analyses.

The chain joins TRBV5-4 to TRBJ2-3; D is perhaps TRBD2 (5 bases). Sequenced input: PBMCs. This TCR was sampled from a female donor in good health and CMV-seronegative. The CDR3 DNA sequence: TGTGCCAGCAGCTTCCGGGGTTCAGATACGCAGTATTTT. Amino acids: CASSFRGSDTQYF.